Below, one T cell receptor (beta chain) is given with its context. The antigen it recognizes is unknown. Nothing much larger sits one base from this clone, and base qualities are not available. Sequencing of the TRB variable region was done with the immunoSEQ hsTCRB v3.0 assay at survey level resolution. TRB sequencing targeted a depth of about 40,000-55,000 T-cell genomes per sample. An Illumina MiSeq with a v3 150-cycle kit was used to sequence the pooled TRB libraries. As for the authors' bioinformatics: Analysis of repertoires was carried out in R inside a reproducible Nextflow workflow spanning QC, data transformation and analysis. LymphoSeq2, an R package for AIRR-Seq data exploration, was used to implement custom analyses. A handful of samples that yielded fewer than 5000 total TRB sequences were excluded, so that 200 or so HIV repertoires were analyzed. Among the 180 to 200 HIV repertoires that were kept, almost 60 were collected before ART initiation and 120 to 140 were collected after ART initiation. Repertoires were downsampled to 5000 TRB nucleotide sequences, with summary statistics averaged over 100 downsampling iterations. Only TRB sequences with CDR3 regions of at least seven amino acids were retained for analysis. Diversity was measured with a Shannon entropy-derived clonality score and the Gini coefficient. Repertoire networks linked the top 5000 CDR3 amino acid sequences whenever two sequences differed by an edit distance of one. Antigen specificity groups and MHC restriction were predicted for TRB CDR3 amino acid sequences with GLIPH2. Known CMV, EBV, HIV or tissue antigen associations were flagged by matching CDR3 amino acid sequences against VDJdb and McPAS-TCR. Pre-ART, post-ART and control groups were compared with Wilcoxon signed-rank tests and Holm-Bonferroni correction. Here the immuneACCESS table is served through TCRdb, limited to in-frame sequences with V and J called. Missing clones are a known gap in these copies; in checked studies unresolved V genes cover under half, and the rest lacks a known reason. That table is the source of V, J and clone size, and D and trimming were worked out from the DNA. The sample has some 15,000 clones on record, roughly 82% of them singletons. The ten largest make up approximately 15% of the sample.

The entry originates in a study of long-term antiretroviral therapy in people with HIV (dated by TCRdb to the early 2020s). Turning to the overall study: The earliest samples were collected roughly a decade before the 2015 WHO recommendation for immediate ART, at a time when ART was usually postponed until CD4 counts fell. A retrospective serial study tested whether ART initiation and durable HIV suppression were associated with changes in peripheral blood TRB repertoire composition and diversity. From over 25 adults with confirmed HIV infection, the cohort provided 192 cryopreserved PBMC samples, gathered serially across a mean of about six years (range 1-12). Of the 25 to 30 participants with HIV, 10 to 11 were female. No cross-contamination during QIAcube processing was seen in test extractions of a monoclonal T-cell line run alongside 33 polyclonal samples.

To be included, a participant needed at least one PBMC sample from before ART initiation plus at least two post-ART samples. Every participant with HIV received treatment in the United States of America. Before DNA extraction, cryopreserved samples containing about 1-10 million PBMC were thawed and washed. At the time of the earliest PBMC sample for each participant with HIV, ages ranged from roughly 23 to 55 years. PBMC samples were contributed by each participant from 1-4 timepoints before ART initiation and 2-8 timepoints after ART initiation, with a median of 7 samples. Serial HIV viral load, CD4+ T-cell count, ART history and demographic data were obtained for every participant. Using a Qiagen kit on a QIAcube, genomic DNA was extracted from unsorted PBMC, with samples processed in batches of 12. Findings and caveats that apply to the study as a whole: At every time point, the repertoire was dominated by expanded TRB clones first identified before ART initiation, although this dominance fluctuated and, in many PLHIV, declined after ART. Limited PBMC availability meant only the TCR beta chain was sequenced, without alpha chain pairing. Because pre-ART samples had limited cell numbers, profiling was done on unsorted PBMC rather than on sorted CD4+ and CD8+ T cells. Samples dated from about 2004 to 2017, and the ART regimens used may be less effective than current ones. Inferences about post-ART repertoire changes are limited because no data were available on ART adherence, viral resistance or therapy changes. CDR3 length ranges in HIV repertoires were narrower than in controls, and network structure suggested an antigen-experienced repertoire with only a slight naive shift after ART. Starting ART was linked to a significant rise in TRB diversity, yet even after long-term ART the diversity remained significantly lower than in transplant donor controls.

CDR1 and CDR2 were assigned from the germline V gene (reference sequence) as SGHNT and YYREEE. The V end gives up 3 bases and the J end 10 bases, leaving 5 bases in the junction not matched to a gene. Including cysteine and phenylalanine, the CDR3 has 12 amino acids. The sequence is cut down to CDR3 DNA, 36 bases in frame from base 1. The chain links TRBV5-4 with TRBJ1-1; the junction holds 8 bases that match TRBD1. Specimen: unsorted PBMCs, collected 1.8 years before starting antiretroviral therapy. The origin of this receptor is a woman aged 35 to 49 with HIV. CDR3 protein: CASSSGTGGAFF. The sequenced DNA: TGTGCCAGCAGCTCGGGGACAGGTGGAGCTTTCTTT.